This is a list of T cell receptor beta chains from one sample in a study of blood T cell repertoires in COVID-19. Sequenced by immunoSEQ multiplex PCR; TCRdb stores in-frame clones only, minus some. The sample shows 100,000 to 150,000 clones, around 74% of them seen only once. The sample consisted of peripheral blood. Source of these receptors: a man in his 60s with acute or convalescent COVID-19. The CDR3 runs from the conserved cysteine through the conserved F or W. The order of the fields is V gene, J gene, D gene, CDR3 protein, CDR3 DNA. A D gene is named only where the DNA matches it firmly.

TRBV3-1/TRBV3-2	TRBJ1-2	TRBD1	CASSPARGRANYGYTF	TGTGCCAGCAGCCCGGCCAGGGGGCGAGCCAACTATGGCTACACCTTC
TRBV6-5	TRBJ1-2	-	CASRPTPGLSYGYTF	TGTGCCAGCAGACCCACGCCGGGACTGAGCTATGGCTACACCTTC
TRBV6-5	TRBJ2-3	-	CASSYVRVRGPDTQYF	TGTGCCAGCAGTTACGTCAGGGTAAGAGGTCCAGATACGCAGTATTTT
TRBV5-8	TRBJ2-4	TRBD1	CASSTWTGGETIQYF	TGTGCCAGCAGCACTTGGACAGGGGGAGAAACCATTCAGTACTTC
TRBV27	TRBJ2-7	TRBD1	CASTGGTSYEQYF	TGTGCCAGCACAGGGGGTACCTCCTACGAGCAGTACTTC
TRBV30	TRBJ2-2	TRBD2	CAGASGGGTNTGELFF	TGTGCCGGGGCCTCTGGGGGGGGTACGAACACCGGGGAGCTGTTTTTT
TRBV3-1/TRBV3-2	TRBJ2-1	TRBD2	CASSQDWSSGTPYNEQFF	TGTGCCAGCAGCCAAGATTGGTCTAGCGGGACGCCCTACAATGAGCAGTTCTTC
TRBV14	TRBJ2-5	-	CASSPFGSGTQYF	TGTGCCAGCAGCCCCTTTGGATCAGGGACCCAGTACTTC
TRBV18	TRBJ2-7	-	CASSPFPSSYEQYF	TGTGCCAGCTCACCTTTCCCGAGCTCCTACGAGCAGTACTTC
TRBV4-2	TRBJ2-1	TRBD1	CASTKGQGNNEQFF	TGTGCCAGCACCAAGGGACAGGGAAACAATGAGCAGTTCTTC
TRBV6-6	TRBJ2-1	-	CASSFGDLPNEQFF	TGTGCCAGCAGTTTCGGGGATCTCCCCAATGAGCAGTTCTTC
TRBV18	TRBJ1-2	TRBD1	CASSPLRTGTLDYGYTF	TGTGCCAGCTCACCACTCCGGACAGGGACATTGGACTATGGCTACACCTTC
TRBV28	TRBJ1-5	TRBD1	CASSPPGQGFQPQHF	TGTGCCAGCAGTCCCCCTGGACAGGGCTTTCAGCCCCAGCATTTT
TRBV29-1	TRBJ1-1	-	CSSMGGRTSTEAFF	TGCAGCTCCATGGGGGGGAGGACGAGTACTGAAGCTTTCTTT
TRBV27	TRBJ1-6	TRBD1	CASSLRFDRASYNSPLHF	TGTGCCAGCAGTTTACGATTTGACAGGGCCTCCTATAATTCACCCCTCCACTTT
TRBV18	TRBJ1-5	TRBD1	CASSPGTGAQPQHF	TGTGCCAGCTCACCTGGGACAGGGGCTCAGCCCCAGCATTTT
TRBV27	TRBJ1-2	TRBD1	CASTTGDDGYTF	TGTGCCAGCACAACAGGGGATGATGGCTACACCTTC